This is a list of T cell receptor beta chains from one sample in a study of cytomegalovirus exposure and HLA in healthy donors. The assay was immunoSEQ multiplex PCR, and TCRdb's table has in-frame clones only and misses some. The data contain about 140,000 clones, around 68% of them singletons. Sequenced: PBMCs. The receptors derive from a man younger than 40 in good health and CMV-seropositive. CDR3s include the opening cysteine and the closing phenylalanine or tryptophan. The D gene is left open where the match is weak. Expanded clones get a size class; other rows say once, few or many, or leave the size out.

cdr3_aa: CASSPRTSHAYEQYF
cdr3_nt: TGCGCCAGCAGCCCGAGGACTAGCCATGCCTACGAGCAGTACTTC
d_call: TRBD2
j_call: TRBJ2-7
v_call: TRBV5-1
clone_size: once

cdr3_aa: CATRQGSREQFF
cdr3_nt: TGTGCCACCAGACAGGGATCAAGGGAGCAGTTCTTC
d_call: TRBD1
j_call: TRBJ2-1
v_call: TRBV2
clone_size: -

cdr3_aa: CASSRLGSGSNTGELFF
cdr3_nt: TGCGCCAGCAGCCGCTTGGGTAGCGGGAGTAACACCGGGGAGCTGTTTTTT
d_call: TRBD2
j_call: TRBJ2-2
v_call: TRBV10-1
clone_size: -

cdr3_aa: CASSSRSSEEQYF
cdr3_nt: TGTGCCAGCAGCTCGAGATCCTCGGAGGAGCAGTACTTC
d_call: -
j_call: TRBJ2-7
v_call: TRBV11-3
clone_size: few

cdr3_aa: CASNEGGIVYEQYF
cdr3_nt: TGTGCCAGCAACGAAGGGGGCATCGTCTACGAGCAGTACTTC
d_call: TRBD1
j_call: TRBJ2-7
v_call: TRBV6-1
clone_size: few

cdr3_aa: CASSLGVLGADTDTQYF
cdr3_nt: TGTGCCAGCAGCTTAGGGGTTTTAGGAGCGGACACAGATACGCAGTATTTT
d_call: -
j_call: TRBJ2-3
v_call: TRBV11-3
clone_size: few

cdr3_aa: CASSEPGQETYGYTF
cdr3_nt: TGTGCCAGCAGTGAACCGGGACAGGAAACCTATGGCTACACCTTC
d_call: TRBD1
j_call: TRBJ1-2
v_call: TRBV6-1
clone_size: -

cdr3_aa: CASSTSTGNYGYTF
cdr3_nt: TGTGCCAGCAGCACATCGACAGGGAACTATGGCTACACCTTC
d_call: TRBD1
j_call: TRBJ1-2
v_call: TRBV7-2
clone_size: -

cdr3_aa: CASRYRASGANVLTF
cdr3_nt: TGTGCCAGCAGATACAGGGCCTCTGGGGCCAACGTCCTGACTTTC
d_call: -
j_call: TRBJ2-6
v_call: TRBV6-1
clone_size: few

cdr3_aa: CASSIMSAGELFF
cdr3_nt: TGTGCCAGTAGTATTATGAGCGCCGGGGAGCTGTTTTTT
d_call: -
j_call: TRBJ2-2
v_call: TRBV19
clone_size: -

cdr3_aa: CASSQDSTGVIGSYEQYF
cdr3_nt: TGCGCCAGCAGCCAAGATTCGACAGGGGTTATAGGTTCCTACGAGCAGTACTTC
d_call: TRBD1
j_call: TRBJ2-7
v_call: TRBV4-1
clone_size: -

cdr3_aa: CASSSTGVYGYTF
cdr3_nt: TGTGCCAGCAGTTCTACAGGGGTCTATGGCTACACCTTC
d_call: TRBD1
j_call: TRBJ1-2
v_call: TRBV27
clone_size: -

cdr3_aa: CASSPRQSNQPQHF
cdr3_nt: TGTGCCAGTAGTCCCAGACAGAGCAATCAGCCCCAGCATTTT
d_call: -
j_call: TRBJ1-5
v_call: TRBV19
clone_size: many

cdr3_aa: CASSFLGGYEQYF
cdr3_nt: TGCGCCAGCAGCTTTCTTGGCGGCTACGAGCAGTACTTC
d_call: -
j_call: TRBJ2-7
v_call: TRBV5-1
clone_size: -

cdr3_aa: CASSSWDFPTDTQYF
cdr3_nt: TGTGCCAGTAGTAGTTGGGACTTCCCCACAGATACGCAGTATTTT
d_call: -
j_call: TRBJ2-3
v_call: TRBV19
clone_size: few